This T cell receptor (beta chain) was retrieved from a study of T-cell memory formation after mild COVID-19. Study-wide findings and caveats: The finding that pre-infection memory included some responding clones suggested that cross-reactive memory joined. Clones which contracted sat mainly in CM and EM if CD4+, and in EMRA if CD8+.

The ends were cut back, 3 bases at V and 7 bases at J, with 13 bases in the middle. CDR3 length: 15 residues. Using its own MiXCR run on the 5' RACE reads, TCRdb lists one record per CDR3 protein. The sample comprises 400,000 to 500,000 distinct CDR3 sequences, more than 15% of which are singletons, and under 25% rests with the top ten. This clonotype was observed a few times. The target antigen is unknown. The clonotype originates from a man aged 18 to 30 who had mild COVID-19 (a few samples of this study predate the infection). Cell type and time point are not known. This chain uses TRBV12-3 or TRBV12-4 with TRBJ1-6, with D unclear. Sequenced: PBMCs or a T cell subset sorted from them (not recorded which). This chain's CDR3 is CASSLRPGRNSPLHF. CDR3 coding DNA: TGTGCCAGCAGTTTGCGCCCCGGCAGGAATTCACCCCTCCACTTT.